A selection of T cell receptor beta chains follows, all from one sample in a study of shared clonotypes between healthy human individuals. Sequenced by immunoSEQ multiplex PCR; TCRdb stores in-frame clones only, minus some. This repertoire shows roughly 2.1 million clones, just over 90% found once; its top ten account for 1.5% to 2%. Sequenced sample: naive CD8+ T cells from PBMCs. The receptors shown here come from a man between 18 and 29 years old in good health. Some clones in this sample may be carry-over from other donors' samples. The CDR3 runs from the conserved cysteine through the conserved F or W. A D gene is named only where the DNA matches it firmly. The size of a clone is reported for some rows only, either as once, few or many, or as a class for expanded clones.

D: TRBD1
V: TRBV9
length: 13
J: TRBJ2-5
size: -
DNA: TGTGCCAGCAGCAGTTGGGACAGGGAGACCCAGTACTTC
CDR3: CASSSWDRETQYF

D: -
V: TRBV28
length: 13
J: TRBJ2-5
size: -
DNA: TGTGCCAGCAGTCAATTTGTACTAGAGACCCAGTACTTC
CDR3: CASSQFVLETQYF

D: -
V: TRBV27
length: 10
J: TRBJ2-5
size: -
DNA: TGTGCCAGCGTTCCGGAGACCCAGTACTTC
CDR3: CASVPETQYF

D: TRBD1
V: TRBV7-2
length: 15
J: TRBJ2-7
size: -
DNA: TGTGCCAGCAGCTTATATGTCAGGGGGATTGGCGAGCAGTACTTC
CDR3: CASSLYVRGIGEQYF

D: -
V: TRBV14
length: 14
J: TRBJ2-7
size: once
DNA: TGTGCCAGCAGCCGCAGCTTACGGCCCTACGAGCAGTACTTC
CDR3: CASSRSLRPYEQYF

D: -
V: TRBV5-5
length: 15
J: TRBJ1-5
size: -
DNA: TGTGCCAGCAGCGAGGGGCGGGTTTGGAATCAGCCCCAGCATTTT
CDR3: CASSEGRVWNQPQHF

D: -
V: TRBV28
length: 14
J: TRBJ2-5
size: -
DNA: TGTGCCAGCAGTGGGGATTCGGGGCAAGAGACCCAGTACTTC
CDR3: CASSGDSGQETQYF

D: -
V: TRBV7-9
length: 12
J: TRBJ1-2
size: -
DNA: TGTGCCAGCAGCTTAGTATCGGATGGCTACACCTTC
CDR3: CASSLVSDGYTF

D: -
V: TRBV27
length: 13
J: TRBJ2-1
size: -
DNA: TGTGCCAGCAGTTTGGAGGGGTACAATGAGCAGTTCTTC
CDR3: CASSLEGYNEQFF

D: TRBD2
V: TRBV4-2
length: 16
J: TRBJ2-7
size: -
DNA: TGTGCCAGCAGCCAAGTAGGACTAGCGGCCTCCTCCGAGCAGTACTTC
CDR3: CASSQVGLAASSEQYF

D: -
V: TRBV7-2
length: 14
J: TRBJ2-7
size: few
DNA: TGTGCCAGCAGCTTAGGGGGAGGACGGAACGAGCAGTACTTC
CDR3: CASSLGGGRNEQYF

D: -
V: TRBV6-5
length: 14
J: TRBJ1-3
size: -
DNA: TGTGCCAGCTCGGGAAAGGGATTTGGAAGCACCATATATTTT
CDR3: CASSGKGFGSTIYF

D: TRBD2
V: TRBV27
length: 15
J: TRBJ2-7
size: -
DNA: TGTGCCAGCAGTTTATCGGGAGGGAGCTCCTACGAGCAGTACTTC
CDR3: CASSLSGGSSYEQYF

D: -
V: TRBV9
length: 17
J: TRBJ1-2
size: -
DNA: TGTGCCAGCAGCACCCAAACCTCCGGACAGAAAAAAGATGGCTACACCTTC
CDR3: CASSTQTSGQKKDGYTF

D: -
V: TRBV27
length: 16
J: TRBJ2-2
size: -
DNA: TGTGCCAGCAGTGCCCGTGGTTCAGTGGCGCCCGGGGAGCTGTTTTTT
CDR3: CASSARGSVAPGELFF

D: TRBD2
V: TRBV28
length: 16
J: TRBJ2-5
size: -
DNA: TGTGCCAGCAGTTACATCGGACTAGCGGGAGAAAAGACCCAGTACTTC
CDR3: CASSYIGLAGEKTQYF

D: -
V: TRBV7-9
length: 19
J: TRBJ1-3
size: -
DNA: TGTGCCAGCAGCCATCCTACTAAGACGGAGCCAAACTCTGGAAACACCATATATTTT
CDR3: CASSHPTKTEPNSGNTIYF

D: -
V: TRBV6-1
length: 15
J: TRBJ2-5
size: -
DNA: TGTGCCAGCAGTGAAAATAAGCGGCCCCAAGAGACCCAGTACTTC
CDR3: CASSENKRPQETQYF

D: -
V: TRBV6-5
length: 14
J: TRBJ2-7
size: -
DNA: TGTGCCAGCAGTTACTCCAGGGGCCTTGACGAGCAGTACTTC
CDR3: CASSYSRGLDEQYF

D: -
V: TRBV7-6
length: 13
J: TRBJ2-7
size: -
DNA: TGTGCCAGCAGCTCGGGACAACACTACGAGCAGTACTTC
CDR3: CASSSGQHYEQYF

D: TRBD2
V: TRBV5-1
length: 17
J: TRBJ2-7
size: -
DNA: TGCGCCAGCAGGCCTGATAGTGCGACTAGCGGGATCTACGAGCAGTACTTC
CDR3: CASRPDSATSGIYEQYF

D: TRBD2
V: TRBV2
length: 16
J: TRBJ2-1
size: -
DNA: TGTGCCAGCAGTCGGGGACTAGCGGGGGGAGTATATGAGCAGTTCTTC
CDR3: CASSRGLAGGVYEQFF

D: -
V: TRBV19
length: 11
J: TRBJ1-4
size: -
DNA: TGTGCCAGTAGTATAAGTGAAAAACTGTTTTTT
CDR3: CASSISEKLFF

D: -
V: TRBV11-2
length: 12
J: TRBJ2-7
size: -
DNA: TGTGCCAGCAGCTTTTCGACCTACGAGCAGTACTTC
CDR3: CASSFSTYEQYF

D: -
V: TRBV10-1
length: 14
J: TRBJ2-3
size: -
DNA: TGCGCCAGCAGTGAGTCTGCGTGGGAAGATACGCAGTATTTT
CDR3: CASSESAWEDTQYF

D: TRBD1
V: TRBV7-9
length: 16
J: TRBJ1-5
size: -
DNA: TGTGCCAGCAGCTTAGAGACAGGGTCTCTCAATCAGCCCCAGCATTTT
CDR3: CASSLETGSLNQPQHF

D: -
V: TRBV6-9
length: 18
J: TRBJ2-6
size: -
DNA: TGTGCCAGCAGTTACTTCTCCGGACGGAGCTCTGGGGCCAACGTCCTGACTTTC
CDR3: CASSYFSGRSSGANVLTF

D: TRBD2
V: TRBV4-1
length: 16
J: TRBJ2-7
size: -
DNA: TGCGCCAGCAGCCAAGCCGTCGGACTAGGCCTCGGCGAGCAGTACTTC
CDR3: CASSQAVGLGLGEQYF

D: TRBD2
V: TRBV7-9
length: 16
J: TRBJ2-1
size: -
DNA: TGTGCCAGCACCCCGGAGGGTAGCGGGAGTTTCTATGAGCAGTTCTTC
CDR3: CASTPEGSGSFYEQFF

D: -
V: TRBV29-1
length: 11
J: TRBJ2-2
size: -
DNA: TGCAGCGTCGGGGTCACCGGGGAGCTGTTTTTT
CDR3: CSVGVTGELFF

D: TRBD2
V: TRBV6-6
length: 16
J: TRBJ2-3
size: -
DNA: TGTGCCAGCAGTTCATCCCAGCGGGAGGGCGCAGATACGCAGTATTTT
CDR3: CASSSSQREGADTQYF

D: -
V: TRBV7-9
length: 13
J: TRBJ2-7
size: few
DNA: TGTGCCAGCAGCTTAGTGGGCCCCTACGAGCAGTACTTC
CDR3: CASSLVGPYEQYF

D: -
V: TRBV27
length: 13
J: TRBJ1-4
size: -
DNA: TGTGCCAGCAGTTTATCACGGGGCGAAAAACTGTTTTTT
CDR3: CASSLSRGEKLFF

D: TRBD1
V: TRBV27
length: 14
J: TRBJ1-2
size: -
DNA: TGTGCCAGCAGTTTATCCAGGACAGGGGATGGCTACACCTTC
CDR3: CASSLSRTGDGYTF

D: -
V: TRBV6-6
length: 11
J: TRBJ2-5
size: -
DNA: TGTGCCAGCAGATCCCCAGAGACCCAGTACTTC
CDR3: CASRSPETQYF

D: TRBD2
V: TRBV5-4
length: 14
J: TRBJ2-7
size: -
DNA: TGTGCCAGCAGCTTCGCGGGAGGGCCTAACGAGCAGTACTTC
CDR3: CASSFAGGPNEQYF

D: TRBD2
V: TRBV11-2
length: 16
J: TRBJ2-1
size: -
DNA: TGTGCCAGCAGCCCTTTAGCGGGAGGGTACTACAATGAGCAGTTCTTC
CDR3: CASSPLAGGYYNEQFF